This passage covers 9 T cell receptor beta chains from one sample sequenced in a study of T cell responses to AZD1222 COVID-19 vaccine (dated by TCRdb to the early 2020s). Libraries were built with the immunoSEQ multiplex PCR assay. TCRdb obtained this table from immuneACCESS and retained in-frame rearrangements with V and J assigned. These tables miss some clones; where compared with another copy, unresolved V genes account for less than half of the shortfall, and the remainder is unexplained. In all, the sample holds some 150,000 clones, and about 91% of those were seen once. The leading ten clones occupy about 3.4% of the sample. The time point label, read with the paper, signifies: baseline before first vaccination. The sample's treatment or condition label, decoded: meningococcal conjugate vaccine given as trial control. The starting material was peripheral blood, obtained on day 0 of MenACWY control vaccination. Receptor source: an adult in good health.

V and J are TRBV5-5 and TRBJ2-5, with D possibly being TRBD1 (7 bases). The V end lost 5 bases, the J end lost 2 bases, and 10 bases lay between the germline ends. Germline assignment: CDR1 SGHKS and CDR2 YYEKEE (reference sequence). The CDR3 sequence is 13 residues long. In DNA form, the CDR3 reads TGTGCCAGCAGGGAGGGACAGCAAGAGACCCAGTACTTC. Translating it yields CASREGQQETQYF.

This clone was observed once. DNA for the CDR3: TGTGCCAGTAGTATGGGCTGGGACAATGAGCAGTTCTTC. The encoded protein is CASSMGWDNEQFF. The chain is built from TRBV19 and TRBJ2-1; D not resolved. The CDR3 totals 13 residues. Trimming left V 3 bases short and J 5 bases short, with 8 bases between. Germline V CDR1 and CDR2: LNHDA, SQIVND (reference sequence).

CDR3 nucleotide sequence: TGTGCCAGCAGCCGACAAGGTGACGGTGAGCAGTACTTC. This sequence encodes CASSRQGDGEQYF. The genes are TRBV3-1 (or the pseudogene TRBV3-2) and TRBJ2-7; D not resolved. Germline V gene sequence: CDR1 LGHDT, CDR2 YNNKEL (reference sequence). The CDR3 consists of 13 residues. V was pared by 4 bases and J by 7 bases, with 14 bases between.

The chain joins TRBV19 to TRBJ1-5; no definite D call. V was clipped by 5 bases and J by 0 bases, with 14 bases between them. The V gene's germline CDR1 is LNHDA and CDR2 SQIVND (reference sequence). The CDR3 totals 16 residues. This CDR3 is CASSSRIYDSNQPQHF. The CDR3 DNA follows: TGTGCCAGTAGTTCGCGGATATATGATAGCAATCAGCCCCAGCATTTT.

The genes are TRBV25-1 and TRBJ1-2, with D hard to call. CDR3 length: 14 residues. Trimming left V 7 bases short and J 4 bases short, with 16 bases between. The germline gives CDR1 MGHDK, CDR2 SYGVNS. For the CDR3, the DNA is TGTGCCAGCACCCCCCACGGAGGCCCCTATGGCTACACCTTC. Its translation is CASTPHGGPYGYTF.

The chain has TRBV3-1 (or the pseudogene TRBV3-2) and TRBJ2-1; perhaps TRBD2 as D (6 bases). Germline V CDR1 and CDR2: LGHDT, YNNKEL (reference sequence). V was clipped by 2 bases and J by 4 bases, with 12 bases between them. The CDR3 is made up of 15 amino acids. This CDR3 is CASSQLAGLYNEQFF. The CDR3 DNA follows: TGTGCCAGCAGCCAATTGGCGGGGTTATACAATGAGCAGTTCTTC.

This chain joins TRBV5-1 and TRBJ1-2; TRBD1 aligns across 7 bases. CDR1 SGHRS and CDR2 YFSETQ come from the germline V gene. The CDR3 spans 15 residues. J lost 2 bases, V lost 4 bases, and 8 bases had no gene match. DNA of the CDR3: TGCGCCAGCAGCGGGGGACAGTTAGTCAACTATGGCTACACCTTC. Translating it yields CASSGGQLVNYGYTF.

The J gene is TRBJ2-1, the V gene TRBV19, with a possible D match to TRBD1 (5 bases). The germline V and J ends were trimmed by 3 bases and 4 bases, with 13 bases remaining between them. The CDR3 spans 15 residues. Germline CDR1 and CDR2: LNHDA and SQIVND (reference sequence). CDR3 sequence reads: CASSIQLGPYNEQFF. CDR3 nucleotide sequence: TGTGCCAGTAGTATTCAGTTGGGGCCATACAATGAGCAGTTCTTC.

J is TRBJ1-6 and V is TRBV11-3, with D perhaps TRBD1 (6 bases). The CDR3 sequence is 14 residues long. Germline loops: CDR1 SGHNT, CDR2 YENEEA. With 5 bases removed from V and 13 bases from J, the gap between germline ends came to 18 bases. DNA of the CDR3: TGTGCCAGCAGCCCACCCGGGGGCGGGGTGCCCCTCCACTTT. Translated: CASSPPGGGVPLHF.